The TCR beta chain described here comes from a study of shared T cell receptors in the human thymus. With 6 bases removed from V and 0 bases from J, the gap between germline ends came to 17 bases. CDR3 size: 16 residues. The V gene's germline CDR1 is LNHDA and CDR2 SQIVND (reference sequence). This table comes from immunoSEQ multiplex PCR, and its TCRdb copy is limited to in-frame clones, with some not included. The sample lists some 760,000 clones, 75% to 90% seen once, with 0.008% to 0.011% in the top ten. These data also featured in a second study, about human thymus T cells. That source adds: Donation was from healthy Finnish infants who were having corrective surgery that addressed congenital heart defects. During corrective heart surgery, resections were taken, and the thymus tissue came from them. Thymic and blood repertoires showed apparently biased V and J gene usage. Related research described strongly overlapping thymic repertoires in unrelated people.

This sequence was found in a girl under two years old with a congenital heart defect. V is TRBV19 and J is TRBJ1-1, with D perhaps TRBD1 (6 bases). Sequencing was done on a sample of thymocytes. The CDR3 DNA reads TGTGCCAGTAGACGTTCGAGGGGGTACATGAACACTGAAGCTTTCTTT. Residues: CASRRSRGYMNTEAFF.